The 14 T cell receptor beta chains below were found in one sample sequenced in a study of cytomegalovirus exposure and HLA in healthy donors. Researchers ran the PCR with 60 Vbeta and 13 Jbeta primers. Generated by immunoSEQ multiplex PCR, the TCRdb table keeps only in-frame clones and is missing some. Of more than 100,000 clones listed, 70% to 85% are singletons. Sequencing input: PBMCs. The receptors were sampled from a human donor in good health.

This clone has just a few counts. The V call is TRBV19, the J call TRBJ2-7; no firm D call. Germline V gives CDR1 LNHDA, CDR2 SQIVND (reference sequence). There are 12 residues in the CDR3. Between the trimmed V and J ends, which lost 2 bases and 2 bases, there was a span of 4 bases. CDR3 in DNA: TGTGCCAGTAGTATACCTACCTACGAGCAGTACTTC. Translating it yields CASSIPTYEQYF.

V gene TRBV25-1 combines with J gene TRBJ1-2, with TRBD1 matching 12 bases. The CDR3 spans 18 residues. Germline V CDR1 and CDR2: MGHDK, SYGVNS. The junction had 10 bases not matched to a gene; V was cut back by 4 bases and J by 1 base. CDR3 protein: CASSATTGTGGVNYGYTF. The CDR3 DNA reads TGTGCCAGCAGTGCAACTACCGGGACAGGGGGCGTTAACTATGGCTACACCTTC.

The gene calls are TRBV6-1 and TRBJ2-5, with TRBD1 as a possible D gene (6 bases). Deletions cut 7 bases from V and 2 bases from J, with 11 bases between. This CDR3 comprises 13 residues. Germline CDR1 and CDR2: MNHNS and SASEGT. CDR3 nucleotide sequence: TGTGCCAGCACCTATACAGGGCAAGAGACCCAGTACTTC. Translating it yields CASTYTGQETQYF.

CDR3 loop: CASSTQGQGHYGYTF. The DNA for the CDR3 is TGTGCCAGCAGCACCCAAGGACAGGGCCACTATGGCTACACCTTC. The chain couples TRBV2 to TRBJ1-2; 8 bases agree with TRBD1. This CDR3 has 15 amino acids. From germline, CDR1 is SNHLY and CDR2 FYNNEI. J was trimmed by 3 bases and V by 6 bases; bases with no gene match: 9.

J is TRBJ1-4 and V is TRBV11-2; D possibly corresponds to TRBD1 (5 bases). The length of the CDR3 is 13 residues. Trimming shortened V by 0 bases and J by 7 bases, and 6 bases separated the two germline ends. Germline lookup yields CDR1 SGHAT and CDR2 FQNNGV. CDR3 in DNA: TGTGCCAGCAGCTTAGACAGGGCTGAAAAACTGTTTTTT. Amino acids: CASSLDRAEKLFF.

J is TRBJ2-7 and V is TRBV5-5, with D perhaps matching TRBD2 (7 bases). V was trimmed by 0 bases and J by 0 bases, leaving 16 bases between them. Germline CDR1 is SGHKS and CDR2 is YYEKEE (reference sequence). There are 17 residues in the CDR3. In DNA form, the CDR3 reads TGTGCCAGCAGCTTGGGGGCGGGGGCCCAAAGCTCCTACGAGCAGTACTTC. It encodes CASSLGAGAQSSYEQYF.

The chain employs TRBV6-5 and TRBJ1-1; TRBD1 might be the D (5 bases). Trimming left V 2 bases short and J 2 bases short, with 12 bases between. This CDR3 is 15 amino acids long. The germline CDR1 and CDR2 sequences are MNHEY and SVGAGI. The CDR3 sequence is CASSYPDTHNTEAFF. The CDR3 nucleotides are TGTGCCAGCAGTTACCCGGACACCCATAACACTGAAGCTTTCTTT.

The gene calls are TRBV10-2 and TRBJ1-3; perhaps TRBD1 as D (6 bases). This CDR3 is built from 15 residues. Trimming removed 5 bases from V and 8 bases from J, with 19 bases in between. CDR1 and CDR2 (germline): WSHSY, SAAADI. CDR3 amino acids: CASSLAGGQGDTIYF. The CDR3 nucleotides are TGCGCCAGCAGTCTCGCCGGGGGGCAAGGGGACACCATATATTTT.

The chain carries TRBV2 and TRBJ1-5; TRBD1 matches 7 bases. The CDR3 loop spans 19 amino acids. The germline V gene encodes CDR1 SNHLY and CDR2 FYNNEI. J was trimmed by 0 bases and V by 4 bases; bases with no gene match: 15. The CDR3 region is CASSVFSGTDLSSNQPQHF. CDR3 nucleotides: TGTGCCAGCAGTGTATTTAGCGGGACAGACCTTAGTAGCAATCAGCCCCAGCATTTT.

The chain couples TRBV6-5 to TRBJ1-5; 7 positions agree with TRBD1. In germline, CDR1 is MNHEY, CDR2 SVGAGI. V was pared by 6 bases and J by 2 bases, with 7 bases of the junction left unmatched. This CDR3 contains 15 residues. The DNA of the CDR3 is TGTGCCAGCAGCCGAAGACAGGGAGGCAATCAGCCCCAGCATTTT. Translation: CASSRRQGGNQPQHF.

This clone was observed a handful of times. J is TRBJ2-7 and V is TRBV6-5, with TRBD1 matching 10 bases. The CDR3 extends over 13 amino acids. CDR1 is MNHEY, CDR2 SVGAGI, per germline. V gave up 4 bases and J gave up 5 bases; unmatched junction bases: 2. This chain's CDR3 is CASSWDRGNEQYF. CDR3 nucleotide sequence: TGTGCCAGCAGTTGGGACAGGGGCAACGAGCAGTACTTC.

V and J are TRBV6-5 and TRBJ2-5, with D possibly being TRBD2 (5 bases). Trimming stripped 6 bases from V and 2 bases from J, with 10 bases between. The germline V gene has CDR1 MNHEY and CDR2 SVGAGI. This CDR3 spans 13 amino acids. In DNA form, the CDR3 reads TGTGCCAGCAGATTCGGGGTTCAAGAGACCCAGTACTTC. This translates into CASRFGVQETQYF.

This clone is a singleton in its sample. The rearrangement uses TRBV2 and TRBJ1-2, with D possibly being TRBD1 (6 bases). With 1 base removed from V and 4 bases from J, the gap between germline ends came to 13 bases. The V gene's germline CDR1 is SNHLY and CDR2 FYNNEI. The CDR3 sequence is 15 residues long. The DNA of the CDR3 is TGTGCCAGCAGTGAAGTAGGGACACCGACCTATGGCTACACCTTC. Translation gives CASSEVGTPTYGYTF.

This clone was seen once. Other DNA sequences in this sample translate to the same CDR3. The V call is TRBV5-1, the J call TRBJ2-7; TRBD1 might be the D (5 bases). Germline lookup yields CDR1 SGHRS and CDR2 YFSETQ. The CDR3 length is 15 residues. Deletions cut 3 bases from V and 0 bases from J, with 13 bases between. CDR3 loop: CASSYRTASSYEQYF. CDR3 nucleotide sequence: TGCGCCAGCAGCTACAGGACGGCCAGCTCCTACGAGCAGTACTTC. The variable domain in full, completed from reference TRBV5-1 and TRBJ2-7, reads KAGVTQTPRYLIKTRGQQVTLSCSPISGHRSVSWYQQTPGQGLQFLFEYFSETQRNKGNFPGRFSGRQFSNSRSEMNVSTLELGDSALYLCASSYRTASSYEQYFGPGTRLTVT.